The 9 T cell receptor beta chains presented below share a single source sample, sequenced in a study of CD8+CD57+ T cells in acquired aplastic anemia. Patients chosen for sequencing had CD8+CD57+ cells that had expanded, as shown by flow cytometry. It was genomic DNA that served as the template for profiling TCR beta VDJ and CDR3. TCRdb re-derived calls from the reads in MiXCR, one entry per CDR3 protein. The sample records 100,000 to 150,000 distinct CDR3 sequences, over 55% being singletons. The sequenced sample consisted of sorted CD4+, CD8+, or CD8+CD57+ T cells (not recorded which) from PBMCs. The receptors derive from a human donor with aplastic anemia.

V usage is TRBV6-1 and J usage is TRBJ2-7; TRBD1 matches 8 bases. Trimming at V came to 7 bases and at J to 6 bases, leaving 11 bases not matched to a gene. The CDR3 has 14 amino acids. Looked up from germline, CDR1 is MNHNS and CDR2 is SASEGT. The CDR3 DNA sequence: TGTGCCAGCACCCCCCTGGACAGGGCGGGCGAGCAGTACTTC. It specifies CASTPLDRAGEQYF.

There are a few counts of this clonotype. The chain uses TRBV25-1 and TRBJ2-6; possible D gene TRBD1, 6 bases. CDR1 and CDR2 (germline): MGHDK, SYGVNS. The CDR3 consists of 18 residues. Trimming took 5 bases from V and 0 from J, leaving 17 bases between them. CDR3 sequence (DNA): TGTGCCAGCAGTCCCACCGAGGGACAAAACTCTGGGGCCAACGTCCTGACTTTC. Its translation: CASSPTEGQNSGANVLTF.

This clonotype was seen at least ten times. The V gene is TRBV20-1, the J gene TRBJ2-1, with 9 bases identical to TRBD2. The CDR3 is made up of 17 amino acids. Germline lookup yields CDR1 DFQATT and CDR2 SNEGSKA (reference sequence). Losses at the gene ends were 0 bases for V and 3 bases for J; bases not matched to a gene: 9. In nucleotides, the CDR3 is TGCAGTGCTAGAGACCTTACGAGCGGGAGGAACTACAATGAGCAGTTCTTC. Encoded protein: CSARDLTSGRNYNEQFF.

This clonotype showed up just a few times. CDR3 nucleotide sequence: TGTGCCAGCAGCCCCAGGGGGCGGCTCTACGAGCAGTACTTC. Its protein product is CASSPRGRLYEQYF. The gene calls are TRBV16 and TRBJ2-7; 8 nucleotides align to TRBD1. With V trimmed by 4 bases and J by 3 bases, 5 bases remained unmatched. The CDR3 is 14 amino acids. Per germline, CDR1 KGHSY and CDR2 FQNENV. The full variable domain, in which reference TRBV16 and TRBJ2-7 provide the parts outside the CDR3, is GEEVAQTPKHLVRGEGQKAKLYCAPIKGHSYVFWYQQVLKNEFKFLISFQNENVFDETGMPKERFSAKCLPNSPCSLEIQATKLEDSAVYFCASSPRGRLYEQYFGPGTRLTVT.

There are many counts of this clonotype. The genes are TRBV19 and TRBJ2-1, with D uncertain. The germline V and J ends were trimmed by 4 bases and 11 bases, with 18 bases remaining between them. This CDR3 spans 14 amino acids. Germline-derived CDR1 and CDR2 are LNHDA and SQIVND (reference sequence). The CDR3 sequence: CASSKPGLEMKQFF. The DNA of the CDR3 is TGTGCCAGTAGTAAACCGGGCCTGGAAATGAAGCAGTTCTTC.

The gene calls are TRBV5-4 and TRBJ1-6, with 7 bases fitting TRBD1. The trim removed 1 base at V and 7 bases at J, leaving 5 bases unmatched. This CDR3 region has 15 residues. The V gene's germline CDR1 is SGHNT and CDR2 YYREEE (reference sequence). The CDR3 DNA sequence: TGTGCCAGCAGCTTGTATGCAGGGGGGAATTCACCCCTCCACTTT. Encoded protein: CASSLYAGGNSPLHF.

The rearrangement uses TRBV10-3 and TRBJ2-3; 9 nucleotides align to TRBD2. Germline CDR1 ENHRY, CDR2 SYGVKD. V lost 4 bases, J lost 2 bases, and 7 bases stayed unmatched. There are 16 residues in the CDR3. The DNA of the CDR3 is TGTGCCATCAGTGGAACCGGGACTAGCAACACAGATACGCAGTATTTT. Protein product: CAISGTGTSNTDTQYF.

This clonotype has ten or more counts. The V and J genes are TRBV6-5 and TRBJ2-7, with D maybe TRBD1 (6 bases). V was clipped by 6 bases and J by 7 bases, with 16 bases between them. The V gene's germline CDR1 is MNHEY and CDR2 SVGAGI. The CDR3 is 13 residues long. CDR3: CASSARQAEEQYF. CDR3 DNA sequence: TGTGCCAGCAGCGCGAGACAGGCCGAAGAGCAGTACTTC.

The gene calls are TRBV20-1 and TRBJ1-1; D is undetermined. CDR1 and CDR2 (germline): DFQATT, SNEGSKA (reference sequence). The CDR3 extends over 15 amino acids. V gave up 6 bases and J gave up 1 base, with 18 bases separating them. The CDR3 nucleotides are TGCAGTGCCAGCAGCCAAGCGGGAAGGAACACTGAAGCTTTCTTT. Its translation: CSASSQAGRNTEAFF.